The 14 T cell receptor beta chains presented below share a single source sample, sequenced in a study of identical twins. TCRdb used MiXCR to reprocess the 5' RACE reads, holding one entry per CDR3 protein. This repertoire shows hundreds of thousands of distinct CDR3 sequences, 21% found once; its top ten account for 4% to 5.5%. This same sample was also part of a study on T cells expressing NK-cell markers.

The specimen sequenced was PBMCs. These receptors were taken from a woman aged 18 to 35 in good health.

This clonotype was seen more than once but under ten times. The gene calls are TRBV6-6 and TRBJ1-3; possible D gene TRBD1, 6 bases. The V gene lost 2 bases and the J gene lost 11 bases, with 10 bases spanning the gap. CDR1 MNHNY and CDR2 SVGAGI come from the germline V gene (reference sequence). There are 12 residues in the CDR3. Written as DNA, the CDR3 is TGTGCCAGCAGTTACCAGGGGTCGGCCATATATTTT. It specifies CASSYQGSAIYF.

This clonotype was recorded at least ten times. This rearrangement joins TRBV5-1 to TRBJ2-1; 12 bases line up with TRBD1. The CDR3 spans 15 residues. V trimming: 1 base; J trimming: 9 bases; junction bases outside the gene matches: 5. The V gene's germline CDR1 is SGHRS and CDR2 YFSETQ. CDR3 in DNA: TGCGCCAGCAGCTTGTGGGACAGGGGGCTTGGTGAGCAGTTCTTC. This codes for CASSLWDRGLGEQFF.

The chain has TRBV29-1 and TRBJ1-2; D possibly corresponds to TRBD1 (6 bases). The V gene's germline CDR1 is SQVTM and CDR2 ANQGSEA. This CDR3 has 12 amino acids. V was shortened by 6 bases and J by 3 bases, with 11 bases between the two germline ends. CDR3 nucleotides: TGCAGCGTCGGGGCAGGGGACTATGGCTACACCTTC. Protein sequence: CSVGAGDYGYTF.

J is TRBJ2-1 and V is TRBV6-5; perhaps TRBD1 as D (5 bases). Germline CDR1 is MNHEY and CDR2 is SVGAGI. The CDR3 totals 14 residues. V was trimmed by 2 bases and J by 6 bases, leaving 11 bases between them. The CDR3 sequence is CASSYGQGSNEQFF. The CDR3 DNA sequence: TGTGCCAGCAGTTACGGGCAGGGCTCCAATGAGCAGTTCTTC.

The rearrangement uses TRBV7-9 and TRBJ1-6; the match to TRBD1 covers 7 bases. From germline, CDR1 is SEHNR and CDR2 FQNEAQ (reference sequence). After removal of 3 bases from V and 7 bases from J, the junction contained 6 bases not matched to a gene. The CDR3 length is 15 residues. The CDR3 DNA is TGTGCCAGCAGCTTTATTGGCAGGGGGAATTCACCCCTCCACTTT. It yields the protein CASSFIGRGNSPLHF. Based on the CDR3 plus reference TRBV7-9 and TRBJ1-6, the full variable domain is DTGVSQNPRHKITKRGQNVTFRCDPISEHNRLYWYRQTLGQGPEFLTYFQNEAQLEKSRLLSDRFSAERPKGSFSTLEIQRTEQGDSAMYLCASSFIGRGNSPLHFGNGTRLTVT.

This clonotype showed up just once. The gene calls are TRBV20-1 and TRBJ2-1; tentative D call: TRBD1 (5 bases). CDR3 length: 16 amino acids. Germline V gene data show CDR1 as DFQATT and CDR2 as SNEGSKA (reference sequence). Deletions cut 0 bases from V and 4 bases from J, with 16 bases between. Here the CDR3 DNA reads TGCAGTGCTAGAGATAAGGAGACAGCGTTTTACAATGAGCAGTTCTTC. Protein product: CSARDKETAFYNEQFF.

V usage is TRBV29-1 and J usage is TRBJ2-7; 7 nucleotides line up with TRBD1. CDR1 SQVTM and CDR2 ANQGSEA come from the germline V gene. The CDR3 spans 12 residues. Germline trimming cut 8 bases from V and 6 bases from J; bases unmatched to any gene: 10. This chain's CDR3 is CSSLRDSGEQYF. The DNA of the CDR3 is TGCAGCTCACTCCGGGACAGCGGCGAGCAGTACTTC.

The chain uses TRBV7-2 and TRBJ1-2; D gene uncertain. V was clipped by 2 bases and J by 12 bases, with 16 bases between them. There are 13 residues in the CDR3. Germline lookup yields CDR1 SGHTA and CDR2 FQGNSA. CDR3 bases: TGTGCCAGCAGCTTATACGCAGCTACGATCCACACCTTC. Translating gives CASSLYAATIHTF.

This chain connects TRBV27 to TRBJ2-3, with 10 positions matching TRBD2. Germline V lookup: CDR1 MNHEY, CDR2 SMNVEV (reference sequence). V lost 10 bases, J lost 4 bases, and 8 bases stayed unmatched. This CDR3 has 14 amino acids. CDR3 bases: TGTGCCATCCCGAGAGCGGGAGGGCCAGATACGCAGTATTTT. Its protein is CAIPRAGGPDTQYF.

This clonotype was counted between two and nine times. The chain carries TRBV12-3 or TRBV12-4 and TRBJ1-1; D is unclear. The CDR3 contains 13 residues. V dropped 2 bases and J dropped 6 bases, with 10 bases sitting between them. This chain's CDR3 is CASSLRGKAEAFF. CDR3 in DNA: TGTGCCAGCAGTTTACGAGGGAAGGCTGAAGCTTTCTTT.

The chain joins TRBV27 to TRBJ2-1; D may be TRBD2 (7 bases). The CDR3 consists of 17 residues. Germline lookup yields CDR1 MNHEY and CDR2 SMNVEV (reference sequence). V lost 2 bases and J 1 base, leaving 15 bases between the germline ends. The DNA for the CDR3 is TGTGCCAGCAGTTTAATTCATGGGGGGGCATCCTACAATGAGCAGTTCTTC. The encoded protein is CASSLIHGGASYNEQFF.

V gene TRBV20-1 combines with J gene TRBJ2-7; TRBD2 matches 11 bases. J was trimmed by 2 bases and V by 2 bases; bases with no gene match: 2. This CDR3 has 14 residues. The germline V gene has CDR1 DFQATT and CDR2 SNEGSKA (reference sequence). The CDR3 loop is CSARMTSGAYEQYF. The CDR3 DNA sequence: TGCAGTGCTAGAATGACTAGCGGGGCCTACGAGCAGTACTTC.

This clonotype has more than one count but fewer than ten. The chain employs TRBV5-1 and TRBJ1-5; no firm D call. This CDR3 is built from 15 residues. Per the germline V gene, CDR1 is SGHRS and CDR2 is YFSETQ. The V and J ends lost 0 bases and 0 bases respectively, with 7 bases between them. This CDR3 is CASSLGSASNQPQHF. The DNA of the CDR3 is TGCGCCAGCAGCTTGGGATCAGCTAGCAATCAGCCCCAGCATTTT. The variable domain in full, with the rest retrieved from reference TRBV5-1 and TRBJ1-5, is KAGVTQTPRYLIKTRGQQVTLSCSPISGHRSVSWYQQTPGQGLQFLFEYFSETQRNKGNFPGRFSGRQFSNSRSEMNVSTLELGDSALYLCASSLGSASNQPQHFGDGTRLSIL.

This clonotype was observed at least ten times. V usage is TRBV5-4 and J usage is TRBJ2-7, with TRBD1 matching over 9 bases. Germline V gene sequence: CDR1 SGHNT, CDR2 YYREEE (reference sequence). The CDR3 totals 14 residues. J gave up 7 bases and V 6 bases, and 11 bases lay outside the gene matches. The CDR3 coding sequence is TGTGCCAGCAATACGGGACAGGGTCTTGGGGAGCAGTACTTC. Translating gives CASNTGQGLGEQYF.